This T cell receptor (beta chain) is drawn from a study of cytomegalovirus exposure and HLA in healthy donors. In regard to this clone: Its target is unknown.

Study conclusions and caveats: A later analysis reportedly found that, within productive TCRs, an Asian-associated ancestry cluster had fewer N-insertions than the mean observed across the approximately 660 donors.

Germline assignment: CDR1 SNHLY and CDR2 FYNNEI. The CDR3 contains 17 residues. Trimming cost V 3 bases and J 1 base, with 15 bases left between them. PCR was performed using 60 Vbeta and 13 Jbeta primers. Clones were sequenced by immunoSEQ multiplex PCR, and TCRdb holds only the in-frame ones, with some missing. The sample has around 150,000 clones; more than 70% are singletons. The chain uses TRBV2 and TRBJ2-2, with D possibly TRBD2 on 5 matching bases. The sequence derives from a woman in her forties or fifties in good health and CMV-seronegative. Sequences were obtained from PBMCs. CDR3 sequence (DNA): TGTGCCAGCAGTGATAACCCCCCCCGGGGGAACACCGGGGAGCTGTTTTTT. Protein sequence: CASSDNPPRGNTGELFF. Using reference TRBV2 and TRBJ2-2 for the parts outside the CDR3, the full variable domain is EPEVTQTPSHQVTQMGQEVILRCVPISNHLYFYWYRQILGQKVEFLVSFYNNEISEKSEIFDDQFSVERPDGSNFTLKIRSTKLEDSAMYFCASSDNPPRGNTGELFFGEGSRLTVL.